A single T cell receptor beta chain is shown here with its context. Its antigen is still unknown. Per-base quality was not reported, and no clone a single base away is much larger than it. The data derive from a study of blood T cell repertoires in COVID-19 (dated by TCRdb to the early 2020s). At the level of the whole study: Collaborator samples came from the United States, Italy and Spain and covered acute and convalescent phases of COVID-19. The material from the prospective study consisted of cDNA or gDNA derived from T cells, B-cell-depleted T cells, or PBMCs. Deeply sampled blood TCRbeta repertoires from subjects exposed to, actively infected with, or recovered from COVID-19 were included in the dataset. The repertoires were released in a freely available public database intended as a resource for research on the immune response to SARS-CoV-2. The samples were drawn from two sources: the first 160 participants of the ongoing ImmuneRACE study, and 1,000 to 1,500 subjects contributed by 6 global collaborators. Nearly every sample came with metadata listing a de-identified subject ID, COVID-19 status, age in years and sex. Where HLA class I and class II types were available, the types were taken from metadata supplied by the sample provider, not from assay-based typing. Findings and caveats that apply to the study as a whole: Clinical and demographic metadata were provided uncurated, with the amount varying by source and participant.

One collaborating source in Seattle enrolled patients while the patients were actively infected and followed the patients over time throughout the course of disease. The collaborating institutions used their own protocols to collect whole blood in K2EDTA tubes. For TCRbeta analysis, collaborator samples were shipped as frozen whole blood, as isolated PBMCs, or as DNA extracted from either sample type. The germline V gene yields SGHNT for CDR1 and YENEEA for CDR2. Taken from cysteine to phenylalanine, the CDR3 has 15 residues. The entry retains the CDR3 DNA only, 45 bases that are in frame from base 1. V trim: 5 bases; J trim: 5 bases; unmatched bases: 9. TCRbeta CDR3 regions were amplified from genomic DNA using the immunoSEQ Assay, a bias-controlled multiplex PCR. The paper's data handling went like this. The number of nucleated cells in each sample was estimated by amplification of reference gene primers within the assay. To quantify the absolute abundance of each unique TCRbeta CDR3 rearrangement, sequence reads were collapsed and filtered. Productive Simpson clonality was computed per sample as the square root of Simpson's diversity index over productive rearrangements. TCRdb mirrors the immuneACCESS table, restricted to in-frame sequences. Some clones are absent from its copies; in checked studies, under half trace to an unresolved V gene, and the reason for the others is unknown. V and J calls and clone size are copied from that table; D and trimming were computed from the DNA. The sample data list roughly 400,000 clones, and around 87% of these were observed just once. The top ten constitute approximately 2.5% of the sample.

This clonotype was obtained from a woman in her sixties or seventies with COVID-19, enrolled during active disease. Sequenced material: peripheral blood. Recombination connected TRBV11-3 to TRBJ2-5; TRBD1 fits 9 bases in the junction. At the DNA level, the sequence is TGTGCCAGCAGCCCCGGGACAGGGCCGTGGGAGACCCAGTACTTC. Its translation is CASSPGTGPWETQYF.